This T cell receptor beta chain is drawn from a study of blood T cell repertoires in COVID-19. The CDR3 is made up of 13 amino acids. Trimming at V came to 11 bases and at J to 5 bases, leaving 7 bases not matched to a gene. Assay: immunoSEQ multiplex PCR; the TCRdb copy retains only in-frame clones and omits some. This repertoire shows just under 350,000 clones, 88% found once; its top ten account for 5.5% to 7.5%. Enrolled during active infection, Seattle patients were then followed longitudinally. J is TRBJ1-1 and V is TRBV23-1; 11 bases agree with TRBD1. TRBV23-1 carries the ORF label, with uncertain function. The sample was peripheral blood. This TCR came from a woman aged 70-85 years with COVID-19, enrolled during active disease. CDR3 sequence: CADSDRGRTEAFF. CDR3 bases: TGCGCCGACTCGGACAGGGGGCGAACTGAAGCTTTCTTT.